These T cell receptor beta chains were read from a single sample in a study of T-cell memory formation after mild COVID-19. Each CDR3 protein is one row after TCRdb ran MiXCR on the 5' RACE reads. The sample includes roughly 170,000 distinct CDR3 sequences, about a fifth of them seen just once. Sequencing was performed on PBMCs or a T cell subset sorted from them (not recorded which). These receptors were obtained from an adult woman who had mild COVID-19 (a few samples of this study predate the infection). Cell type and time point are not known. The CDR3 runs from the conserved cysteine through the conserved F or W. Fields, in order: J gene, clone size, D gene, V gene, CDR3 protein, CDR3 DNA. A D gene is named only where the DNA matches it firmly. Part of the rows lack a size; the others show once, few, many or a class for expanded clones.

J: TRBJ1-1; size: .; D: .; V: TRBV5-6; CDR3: CASTDGGRTEAFF; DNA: TGTGCCAGCACTGATGGGGGTCGGACTGAAGCTTTCTTT
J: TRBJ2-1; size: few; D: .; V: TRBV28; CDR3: CASSYRGRNNEQFF; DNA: TGTGCCAGCAGTTACAGAGGACGAAACAATGAGCAGTTCTTC
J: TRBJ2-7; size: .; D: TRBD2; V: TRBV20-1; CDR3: CSAREASGGAHYEQYF; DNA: TGCAGTGCTAGAGAGGCCAGCGGGGGGGCCCATTACGAGCAGTACTTC
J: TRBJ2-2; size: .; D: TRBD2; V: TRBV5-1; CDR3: CASSDGTIVNTGELFF; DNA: TGCGCCAGCAGCGACGGGACTATCGTAAACACCGGGGAGCTGTTTTTT
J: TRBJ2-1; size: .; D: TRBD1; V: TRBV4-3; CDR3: CASSQGQGEAYEQFF; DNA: TGCGCCAGCAGCCAAGGACAGGGGGAAGCCTATGAGCAGTTCTTC
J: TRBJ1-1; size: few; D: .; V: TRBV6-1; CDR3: CASREVRNTEAFF; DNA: TGTGCCAGCAGAGAGGTTCGGAACACTGAAGCTTTCTTT
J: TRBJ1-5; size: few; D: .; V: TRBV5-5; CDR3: CASSFTGRGNQPQHF; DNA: TGTGCCAGCAGCTTTACCGGTCGCGGCAATCAGCCCCAGCATTTT
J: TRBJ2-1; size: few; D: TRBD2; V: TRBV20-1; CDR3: CSARLAGGPHNEQFF; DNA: TGCAGTGCTAGATTAGCGGGAGGGCCGCACAATGAGCAGTTCTTC
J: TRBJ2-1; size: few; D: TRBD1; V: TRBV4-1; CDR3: CASSQQGAGYNEQFF; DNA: TGCGCCAGCAGTCAACAGGGGGCAGGGTACAATGAGCAGTTCTTC
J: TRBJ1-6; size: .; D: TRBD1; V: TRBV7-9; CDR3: CASSPGTAYSPLHF; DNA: TGTGCCAGCAGCCCCGGGACAGCATATTCACCCCTCCACTTT
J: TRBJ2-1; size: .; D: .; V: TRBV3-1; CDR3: CASQPGADAYNEQFF; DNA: TGTGCCAGCCAGCCAGGGGCCGACGCCTACAATGAGCAGTTCTTC
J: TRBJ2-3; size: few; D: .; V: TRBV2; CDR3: CASRVTDTQYF; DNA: TGTGCCAGCAGGGTCACAGATACGCAGTATTTT
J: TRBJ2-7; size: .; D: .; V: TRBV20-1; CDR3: CSARDPALPGLSYEQYF; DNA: TGCAGTGCTAGAGATCCTGCTCTCCCGGGACTCTCCTACGAGCAGTACTTC
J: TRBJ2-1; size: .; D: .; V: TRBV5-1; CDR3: CASNSFSRDTYYNEQFF; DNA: TGCGCCAGCAATTCCTTTAGCCGGGACACCTATTACAATGAGCAGTTCTTC
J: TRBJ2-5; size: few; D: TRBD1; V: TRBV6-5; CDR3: CASSYTDRGETQYF; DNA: TGTGCCAGCAGTTACACCGACAGGGGTGAGACCCAGTACTTC
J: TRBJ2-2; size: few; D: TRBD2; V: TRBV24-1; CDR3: CATSDGTSGRAGELFF; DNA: TGTGCCACCAGTGATGGGACTAGCGGGAGGGCCGGGGAGCTGTTTTTT
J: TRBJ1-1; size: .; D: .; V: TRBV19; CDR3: CASAVVRGTEAFF; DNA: TGTGCCAGTGCGGTGGTCCGGGGCACTGAAGCTTTCTTT
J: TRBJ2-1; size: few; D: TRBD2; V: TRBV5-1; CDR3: CASRSTSGLYNEQFF; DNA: TGCGCCAGCAGATCGACTAGCGGTCTCTACAATGAGCAGTTCTTC
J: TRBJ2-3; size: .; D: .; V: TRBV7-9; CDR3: CASSLSQPDTDTQYF; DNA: TGTGCCAGCAGCTTATCACAGCCCGACACAGATACGCAGTATTTT
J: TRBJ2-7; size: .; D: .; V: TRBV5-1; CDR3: CASSLHVQDEQYF; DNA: TGCGCCAGCAGCTTGCACGTTCAAGACGAGCAGTACTTC
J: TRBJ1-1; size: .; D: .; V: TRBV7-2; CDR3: CASGDPATDTEAFF; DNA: TGTGCCAGCGGCGACCCGGCGACGGACACTGAAGCTTTCTTT
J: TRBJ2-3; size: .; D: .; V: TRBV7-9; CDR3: CASSLNTGTDTQYF; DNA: TGTGCCAGCAGCTTGAACACGGGCACAGATACGCAGTATTTT
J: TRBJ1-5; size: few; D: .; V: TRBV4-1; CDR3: CASSQAISQPQHF; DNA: TGCGCCAGCAGCCAGGCAATTAGTCAGCCCCAGCATTTT
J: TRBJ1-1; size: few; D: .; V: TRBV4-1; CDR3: CASTGTGMNTEAFF; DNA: TGCGCCAGCACAGGAACCGGAATGAACACTGAAGCTTTCTTT
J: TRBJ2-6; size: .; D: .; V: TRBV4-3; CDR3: CASSQDLPSGANVLTF; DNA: TGCGCCAGCAGCCAAGATCTCCCCTCTGGGGCCAACGTCCTGACTTTC
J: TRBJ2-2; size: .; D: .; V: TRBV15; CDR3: CATRDFYANTGELFF; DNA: TGTGCCACCAGGGACTTTTACGCGAACACCGGGGAGCTGTTTTTT
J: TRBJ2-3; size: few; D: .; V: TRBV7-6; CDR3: CASSYSGGPGTDTQYF; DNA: TGTGCCAGCAGCTATAGTGGGGGGCCTGGCACAGATACGCAGTATTTT
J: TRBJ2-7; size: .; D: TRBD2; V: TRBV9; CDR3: CASSPSGTSGNEQYF; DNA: TGTGCCAGCAGTCCATCCGGGACTAGCGGTAACGAGCAGTACTTC
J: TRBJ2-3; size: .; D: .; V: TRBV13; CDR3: CASSLGVERAADTQYF; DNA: TGTGCCAGCAGCTTAGGCGTCGAGCGTGCCGCAGATACGCAGTATTTT
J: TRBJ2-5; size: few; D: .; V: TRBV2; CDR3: CAIQETQYF; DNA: TGTGCCATTCAAGAGACCCAGTACTTC
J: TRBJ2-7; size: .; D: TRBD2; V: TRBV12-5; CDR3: CASGFPIAGGYEQYF; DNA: TGTGCTAGTGGTTTCCCTATAGCGGGGGGCTACGAGCAGTACTTC
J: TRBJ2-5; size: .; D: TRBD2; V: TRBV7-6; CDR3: CASSVPIAGQETQYF; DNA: TGTGCCAGCAGCGTCCCGATAGCGGGTCAAGAGACCCAGTACTTC
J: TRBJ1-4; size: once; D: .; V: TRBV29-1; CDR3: CSVGAADEKLFF; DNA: TGCAGCGTTGGGGCCGCTGATGAAAAACTGTTTTTT